One and the same sample provided the 22 T cell receptor beta chains below, sequenced in a study of beta chain features in type 1 diabetes. Overall study findings and caveats: In every one of the four CD4+ subsets, TCRB CDR3s were moderately but significantly shorter in Type 1 diabetes patients.

Since all of the isolated RNA was reverse transcribed, expressed TCRB transcripts were what got sequenced. Some clones are missing from TCRdb's copy, which holds only in-frame ones; the method was immunoSEQ multiplex PCR. The table lists about 650,000 clones, around 12% of them singletons. These receptors are not linked to any known antigen. The sample comprised naive CD4+ T cells from blood. These TCRs come from a man in his thirties or forties with type 1 diabetes.

The chain uses TRBV2 and TRBJ1-2, with 7 positions matching TRBD1. This CDR3 has 13 amino acids. The V gene end was trimmed by 11 bases and the J gene end by 6 bases; junction bases not matched to a gene: 12. Germline CDR1 reads SNHLY; CDR2 reads FYNNEI. CDR3 in DNA: TGTGCCGGGGCAAGACAGGGCATGGATGGCTACACCTTC. Translating gives CAGARQGMDGYTF.

V gene TRBV19 combines with J gene TRBJ2-3; D may correspond to TRBD1 or TRBD2 (5 bases each). Per germline, CDR1 LNHDA and CDR2 SQIVND (reference sequence). The ends were cut back, 6 bases at V and 3 bases at J, with 22 bases in the middle. This CDR3 has 17 amino acids. Here the CDR3 DNA reads TGTGCCAGTAGCACAACTACGGGACCAGAGGGGACAGATACGCAGTATTTT. This codes for CASSTTTGPEGTDTQYF.

This clone was recorded a few times. The V call is TRBV28, the J call TRBJ2-7; a possible D gene is TRBD1 (6 bases). The germline CDR1 and CDR2 sequences are MDHEN and SYDVKM. This CDR3 comprises 18 residues. Deletions cut 5 bases from V and 2 bases from J, with 25 bases between. The CDR3 region has the DNA TGTGCCAGCAGTCCATATCCCCCGAACAGGGACCGCACCTACGAGCAGTACTTC. This gives the protein CASSPYPPNRDRTYEQYF.

This chain connects TRBV13 to TRBJ2-7; D possibly corresponds to TRBD1 (5 bases). Trimming cost V 8 bases and J 2 bases, with 19 bases left between them. Germline V gene sequence: CDR1 PRHDT, CDR2 FYEKMQ (reference sequence). This CDR3 has 15 amino acids. The CDR3 reads CASARAAGPPYEQYF. The CDR3 DNA follows: TGTGCCAGCGCCCGGGCGGCAGGGCCTCCCTACGAGCAGTACTTC.

The J gene is TRBJ2-1, the V gene TRBV19; D is perhaps TRBD1 (6 bases). This CDR3 is built from 16 residues. The germline V gene has CDR1 LNHDA and CDR2 SQIVND (reference sequence). Trimming pared 3 bases from V and 3 bases from J, leaving 15 bases between. CDR3 nucleotides: TGTGCCAGTAGTATCCCTCAGCTAGGGGGCTACAATGAGCAGTTCTTC. Translated, it gives CASSIPQLGGYNEQFF.

This sequence joins TRBV9 and TRBJ1-2; D is ambiguous. The V end lost 0 bases, the J end lost 8 bases, and 8 bases lay between the germline ends. CDR1 and CDR2 (germline): SGDLS, YYNGEE. The CDR3 sequence is 12 residues long. CDR3 in DNA: TGTGCCAGCAGCGTAGAGGGTAGCGGCTACACCTTC. Encoded protein: CASSVEGSGYTF. The full variable domain, in which reference TRBV9 and TRBJ1-2 provide the parts outside the CDR3, is DSGVTQTPKHLITATGQRVTLRCSPRSGDLSVYWYQQSLDQGLQFLIQYYNGEERAKGNILERFSAQQFPDLHSELNLSSLELGDSALYFCASSVEGSGYTFGSGTRLTVV.

The V call is TRBV7-2, the J call TRBJ1-3; maybe TRBD1 (6 bases). Trimming shortened V by 8 bases and J by 4 bases, and 15 bases separated the two germline ends. The length of the CDR3 is 14 residues. Per germline, CDR1 SGHTA and CDR2 FQGNSA. The CDR3 nucleotides are TGTGCCAGCGCTTCACAGGGACCCGGAAACACCATATATTTT. Its translation: CASASQGPGNTIYF. The variable domain in full, completed from reference TRBV7-2 and TRBJ1-3, reads GAGVSQSPSNKVTEKGKDVELRCDPISGHTALYWYRQSLGQGLEFLIYFQGNSAPDKSGLPSDRFSAERTGGSVSTLTIQRTQQEDSAVYLCASASQGPGNTIYFGEGSWLTVV.

This clone came up a few times. V usage is TRBV5-4 and J usage is TRBJ2-5; 9 nucleotides line up with TRBD1. The germline V gene has CDR1 SGHNT and CDR2 YYREEE (reference sequence). The V segment lost 3 bases and the J segment 7 bases; nucleotides outside the gene matches: 10. The CDR3 covers 15 residues. CDR3 sequence: CASSYRDREEATQYF. The CDR3 DNA is TGTGCCAGCAGCTACCGGGACAGGGAAGAGGCGACCCAGTACTTC. Complete variable domain (other parts from reference TRBV5-4 and TRBJ2-5): ETGVTQSPTHLIKTRGQQVTLRCSSQSGHNTVSWYQQALGQGPQFIFQYYREEENGRGNFPPRFSGLQFPNYSSELNVNALELDDSALYLCASSYRDREEATQYFGPGTRLLVL.

This clone has only a few counts. The chain combines TRBV6-1 with TRBJ1-1; D may be TRBD1 (6 bases). This CDR3 region has 13 residues. Germline assignment: CDR1 MNHNS and CDR2 SASEGT. V dropped 8 bases and J dropped 8 bases, with 18 bases sitting between them. The CDR3 DNA reads TGTGCCAGCGGGGGGCAGTCGGCAGTCGAAGCTTTCTTT. It translates to CASGGQSAVEAFF.

This clone was recorded a few times. This CDR3 is CASSSQIGQYF. The CDR3 nucleotides read TGTGCCAGCAGCTCACAAATAGGGCAGTACTTC. V gene TRBV7-2 combines with J gene TRBJ2-7; D is unresolved. The CDR3 extends over 11 amino acids. Per germline, CDR1 SGHTA and CDR2 FQGNSA. The germline V and J ends were trimmed by 4 bases and 9 bases, with 10 bases remaining between them.

The J gene is TRBJ2-5, the V gene TRBV19, with D uncertain. The CDR3 loop spans 14 amino acids. The germline CDR1 and CDR2 sequences are LNHDA and SQIVND (reference sequence). Trimming shortened V by 0 bases and J by 4 bases, and 9 bases separated the two germline ends. CDR3: CASSIEGMGETQYF. CDR3 in DNA: TGTGCCAGTAGTATAGAGGGGATGGGAGAGACCCAGTACTTC.

This sequence joins TRBV7-2 and TRBJ2-2; 9 nucleotides match TRBD1. Germline V CDR1 and CDR2: SGHTA, FQGNSA. The CDR3 is 16 residues long. The junction had 4 bases not matched to a gene; V was cut back by 5 bases and J by 0 bases. The CDR3 sequence: CASSPQGAANTGELFF. The CDR3 DNA reads as TGTGCCAGCAGCCCACAGGGGGCCGCGAACACCGGGGAGCTGTTTTTT.

Points on this clone: This specimen includes other DNA sequences encoding the same CDR3. The J gene is TRBJ1-2, the V gene TRBV10-3, with D uncertain. In germline, CDR1 is ENHRY, CDR2 SYGVKD. The length of the CDR3 is 13 residues. V was shortened by 2 bases and J by 5 bases, with 9 bases between the two germline ends. CDR3 in amino acids: CAISETGSYGYTF. DNA of the CDR3: TGTGCCATCAGTGAGACCGGGTCTTATGGCTACACCTTC.

The chain recombines TRBV7-6 with TRBJ1-2, with D possibly matching TRBD1 (5 bases). CDR1 SGHVS and CDR2 FNYEAQ come from the germline V gene. The CDR3 loop spans 13 amino acids. Trimming shortened V by 2 bases and J by 2 bases, and 6 bases separated the two germline ends. CDR3 amino acids: CASSLQGNYGYTF. The CDR3, as DNA: TGTGCCAGCAGCTTACAGGGCAACTATGGCTACACCTTC.

V usage is TRBV5-6 and J usage is TRBJ2-7; 7 bases match TRBD1. The CDR3 covers 14 residues. With 5 bases clipped from V and 5 bases from J, the junction kept 10 bases outside the gene matches. Germline CDR1 is SGHDT and CDR2 is YYEEEE. The CDR3 sequence is CASRSTGESHEQYF. CDR3 DNA: TGTGCCAGCAGGAGTACAGGGGAAAGCCACGAGCAGTACTTC.

This clone was counted a few times. The chain employs TRBV5-4 and TRBJ1-6; 7 nucleotides match TRBD1. The length of the CDR3 is 14 residues. The V gene's germline CDR1 is SGHNT and CDR2 YYREEE (reference sequence). With V trimmed by 4 bases and J by 9 bases, 7 bases remained unmatched. For the CDR3, the DNA is TGTGCCAGCAGCCCGGGACAGCACGGTTCACCCCTCCACTTT. Encoded protein: CASSPGQHGSPLHF.

There are a few counts of this clone. The chain is built from TRBV30 and TRBJ1-2; D is ambiguous. There are 11 residues in the CDR3. The ends were cut back, 2 bases at V and 5 bases at J, with 6 bases in the middle. Looked up from germline, CDR1 is GTSNPN and CDR2 is SVGIG (reference sequence). The CDR3 region is CAWSWVYGYTF. DNA of the CDR3: TGTGCCTGGAGTTGGGTATATGGCTACACCTTC.

This chain links TRBV9 with TRBJ1-3; D is unresolved. Germline CDR1 reads SGDLS; CDR2 reads YYNGEE. V was pared by 4 bases and J by 0 bases, with 8 bases between. The CDR3 loop spans 14 amino acids. Here the CDR3 reads CASSNGFSGNTIYF. As DNA, the CDR3 is TGTGCCAGCAGCAACGGGTTCTCTGGAAACACCATATATTTT.

This clone was detected only a few times. V usage is TRBV7-9 and J usage is TRBJ1-1; no clear D. V dropped 7 bases and J dropped 1 base, with 13 bases sitting between them. From germline, CDR1 is SEHNR and CDR2 FQNEAQ (reference sequence). The CDR3 extends over 14 amino acids. CDR3 nucleotide sequence: TGTGCCAGCACCCTTAGTGGCAGGAACACTGAAGCTTTCTTT. This codes for CASTLSGRNTEAFF.

The chain links TRBV2 to TRBJ1-2; 11 nucleotides align to TRBD1. The V and J ends lost 2 bases and 3 bases, in that order; junction bases with no gene match: 2. Germline loops: CDR1 SNHLY, CDR2 FYNNEI. The CDR3 has 15 residues. CDR3 region: CASSEWDRGDYGYTF. CDR3 in DNA: TGTGCCAGCAGTGAATGGGACAGGGGGGACTATGGCTACACCTTC.

Regarding this clone: At the DNA level, this CDR3 is encoded by other sequences in the same sample as well. The rearrangement links TRBV27 to TRBJ1-6; maybe TRBD1 (5 bases). This CDR3 region has 15 residues. From germline, CDR1 is MNHEY and CDR2 SMNVEV (reference sequence). The V and J ends lost 2 bases and 5 bases respectively, with 10 bases between them. CDR3 amino acids: CASSLQGGNNSPLHF. The CDR3 DNA sequence: TGTGCCAGCAGTTTACAGGGTGGGAATAATTCACCCCTCCACTTT.

This clone was seen only a few times. This chain connects TRBV28 to TRBJ2-3; D is undetermined. Germline-derived CDR1 and CDR2 are MDHEN and SYDVKM. V shed 10 bases and J shed 3 bases, with 8 bases lying between them. This CDR3 has 11 residues. CDR3 DNA sequence: TGTGCCACTTCGCTTACAGATACGCAGTATTTT. Amino acids: CATSLTDTQYF.